This TCR beta chain appears in the sequencing data of a study of CD8 T cells in ankylosing spondylitis (dated by TCRdb to 2016 to 2017). Background for the entire study: To find TCR variants linked to disease, the study profiled T cell receptor beta repertoires in ankylosing spondylitis patients and healthy donors. The full study cohort comprised around 25 ankylosing spondylitis patients and some 110 healthy donors. Peripheral blood samples were taken, and synovial fluid was additionally collected from ankylosing spondylitis patients.

The CDR3 numbers 12 residues from cysteine through phenylalanine. Only the CDR3 region is kept as DNA, spanning 36 bases read in frame from base 1. For CDR1 and CDR2, the germline V gene lists LGHNA and YSLEER. Trimming removed 8 bases from V and 5 bases from J, leaving 12 bases between the germline ends. Overall study results and their limits: Some motif variants had previously been reported in the synovial fluid and blood of reactive arthritis patients, which suggests shared mechanisms of disease initiation. A TCR beta motif of fewer than 10 highly homologous amino acid variants appeared characteristic of blood from ankylosing spondylitis patients. In peripheral blood, the disease-linked clones were found at relatively low frequencies and had a CD8+ phenotype. The disease-linked clones were reported as significantly enriched in matched synovial fluid samples from ankylosing spondylitis patients.

This clonotype was detected many times. The clone's antigen remains unknown. No base quality values were provided; no much bigger clone lies one nucleotide off. The data were produced on an Illumina HiSeq 2500. Quantitative 5'-RACE with molecular barcodes was used to prepare TCR beta libraries. Per the source publication's procedure: A new computational method, built on a probabilistic model of VDJ rearrangement, was used to identify disease-linked TCR variants. The raw public data were reprocessed by TCRdb itself: fastp quality trimming at Q25, MiXCR clonotype calling, in-frame beta chains only. Each entry merges the rows of one CDR3 protein and shows their most common DNA and genes. The V and J calls here are based on TCRdb, not the publication. The table for this sample lists 450,000 to 550,000 distinct CDR3 sequences; roughly 5% of them were counted only once. Together, the top ten hold 3% to 4% of the sample.

The V and J genes are TRBV4-3 and TRBJ1-2; a tentative D match to TRBD1 spans 6 bases. The origin of this receptor is a male donor with ankylosing spondylitis. Sequenced material: blood, either unsorted or a sorted T cell fraction (not recorded which). The sequenced DNA is TGCGCCAGCTCGGACAGACCGTATGGCTACACCTTC. This sequence encodes CASSDRPYGYTF.